One sample yielded the 8 T cell receptor beta chains listed below, sequenced in a study of T cell responses to AZD1222 COVID-19 vaccine. Sequenced by immunoSEQ multiplex PCR; TCRdb stores in-frame clones only, minus some. The table shows some 180,000 clones, with around 94% occurring only once. The sample was peripheral blood, taken on day 0 of AZD1222 vaccination. The receptors were gathered from an adult in good health.

This clone has only one observation. The chain carries TRBV9 and TRBJ1-2; D is uncertain. The CDR3 consists of 14 residues. Germline assignment: CDR1 SGDLS and CDR2 YYNGEE. The V end lost 0 bases, the J end lost 4 bases, and 10 bases lay between the germline ends. The DNA of the CDR3 is TGTGCCAGCAGCGTAGAAAAGGACGGCTATGGCTACACCTTC. It specifies CASSVEKDGYGYTF.

This rearrangement joins TRBV7-6 to TRBJ2-7, with D perhaps TRBD1 (6 bases). CDR1 SGHVS and CDR2 FNYEAQ come from the germline V gene. Trimming pared 6 bases from V and 3 bases from J, leaving 12 bases between. The CDR3 is 13 residues long. The CDR3 sequence is CASSRDTNYEQYF. The CDR3 coding sequence is TGTGCCAGCAGTAGGGACACTAACTACGAGCAGTACTTC.

The chain links TRBV2 to TRBJ1-6; D not resolved. Germline V gives CDR1 SNHLY, CDR2 FYNNEI. Trimming took 5 bases from V and 7 from J, leaving 15 bases between them. The length of the CDR3 is 15 residues. This chain's CDR3 is CASSYFPGLNSPLHF. In DNA, the CDR3 is TGTGCCAGCAGTTATTTCCCGGGTCTCAATTCACCCCTCCACTTT.

This rearrangement joins TRBV27 to TRBJ1-5; maybe TRBD1 (5 bases). The ends were cut back, 6 bases at V and 1 base at J, with 13 bases in the middle. The CDR3 consists of 15 residues. Germline V gives CDR1 MNHEY, CDR2 SMNVEV (reference sequence). The CDR3 bases are TGTGCCAGCAGAGTTGGGACCGTGAGCAATCAGCCCCAGCATTTT. This gives the protein CASRVGTVSNQPQHF.

The chain uses TRBV11-2 and TRBJ1-1; D might be TRBD1 (6 bases). V was shortened by 7 bases and J by 0 bases, with 12 bases between the two germline ends. The CDR3 is 14 amino acids. CDR1 and CDR2 from the germline V gene are SGHAT and FQNNGV. The CDR3 sequence: CASKVGQMNTEAFF. The CDR3 DNA is TGTGCCAGCAAAGTTGGACAGATGAACACTGAAGCTTTCTTT.

This clone was seen just once. The gene calls are TRBV19 and TRBJ2-1; D perhaps matches TRBD1 (6 bases). The ends were cut back, 7 bases at V and 1 base at J, with 26 bases in the middle. Looked up from germline, CDR1 is LNHDA and CDR2 is SQIVND (reference sequence). This CDR3 region has 19 residues. The CDR3 reads CASTHTGTPPGASYNEQFF. In DNA, the CDR3 is TGTGCCAGTACTCATACCGGGACACCCCCAGGGGCGTCCTACAATGAGCAGTTCTTC.

The J gene is TRBJ1-2, the V gene TRBV9; 9 bases match TRBD1. Trimming took 4 bases from V and 2 from J; bases not matched to a gene: 9. The CDR3 covers 16 residues. The V gene's germline CDR1 is SGDLS and CDR2 YYNGEE. CDR3 DNA: TGTGCCAGCAGCAAATCTGGACAGGGGCAAAACTATGGCTACACCTTC. Its protein is CASSKSGQGQNYGYTF.

This clone was recorded a few times. The rearrangement links TRBV5-4 to TRBJ1-4, with D uncertain. This CDR3 is built from 14 residues. Germline V gene sequence: CDR1 SGHNT, CDR2 YYREEE (reference sequence). V lost 4 bases to trimming and J lost 7 bases, with 14 bases between them. This CDR3 is CASSGWGLGEKLFF. The DNA of the CDR3 is TGTGCCAGCAGCGGGTGGGGTCTCGGTGAAAAACTGTTTTTT.